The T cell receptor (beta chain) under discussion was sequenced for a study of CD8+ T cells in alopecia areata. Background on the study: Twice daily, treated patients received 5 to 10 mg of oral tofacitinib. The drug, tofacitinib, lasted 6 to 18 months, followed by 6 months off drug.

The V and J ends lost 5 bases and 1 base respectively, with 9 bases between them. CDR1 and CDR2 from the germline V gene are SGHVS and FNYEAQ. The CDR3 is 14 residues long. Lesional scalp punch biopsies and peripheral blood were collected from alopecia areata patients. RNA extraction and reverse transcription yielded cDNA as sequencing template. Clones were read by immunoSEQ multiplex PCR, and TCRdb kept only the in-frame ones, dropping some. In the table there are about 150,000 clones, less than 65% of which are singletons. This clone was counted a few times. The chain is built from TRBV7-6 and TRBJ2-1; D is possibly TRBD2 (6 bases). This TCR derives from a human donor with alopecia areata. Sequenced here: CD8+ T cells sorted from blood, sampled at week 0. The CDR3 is CASSASGSYNEQFF. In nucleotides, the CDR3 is TGTGCCAGCAGCGCAAGCGGGTCCTACAATGAGCAGTTCTTC.